This entry describes one T cell receptor beta chain. These data originate in a study of technical replicates of blood from a few donors. Only in-frame clones appear in the TCRdb table, and some are missing; sequencing was by immunoSEQ multiplex PCR. This repertoire shows some 47,000 clones, about 90% found once; its top ten account for 3.9%. The CDR3 covers 13 residues. Per the germline V gene, CDR1 is ENHRY and CDR2 is SYGVKD. Trimming cost V 5 bases and J 6 bases, with 13 bases left between them. The origin of this receptor is a human donor in good health. Some clones in this sample may be carry-over from other donors' samples. This rearrangement joins TRBV10-3 to TRBJ1-2; a possible D gene is TRBD1 (5 bases). Material for sequencing was PBMCs. The CDR3: CAISSGTSNGYTF. The DNA for the CDR3 is TGTGCCATCAGTTCCGGGACTTCTAATGGCTACACCTTC.